This T cell receptor beta chain was sequenced during a study of blood T cell repertoires in COVID-19. Study-wide context: Some COVID-19 samples were acute and others convalescent; all came from the United States, Italy and Spain. The analysed material was cDNA or gDNA that came from T cells, B-cell-depleted T cells, or PBMCs.

J lost 4 bases, V lost 4 bases, and 6 bases had no gene match. The CDR3 spans 14 residues. The germline V gene has CDR1 SGDLS and CDR2 YYNGEE. Per the original data handling: The assay estimated nucleated cells by amplifying reference gene primers. Profiling relied on immunoSEQ multiplex PCR, and the TCRdb table lists in-frame clones only, not all of them. V and J calls and clone size are those listed in that table; D and trimming were worked out from the DNA. The data contain approximately 350,000 clones, around 80% of them singletons. The clonotype originates from a man in his thirties or forties with active or convalescent COVID-19. The chain is built from TRBV9 and TRBJ2-5; TRBD1 agrees at 8 bases. Source material: peripheral blood. The CDR3, as DNA: TGTGCCAGCAGCTCGGACAGGGCGGGAGAGACCCAGTACTTC. Amino acid sequence: CASSSDRAGETQYF.